This note documents a single T cell receptor (beta chain) sequence. It has no known antigen specificity. No clone much larger than this one lies a single base away; base qualities are absent. The CDR3 runs 19 residues from the cysteine to the phenylalanine. Of the read, only the CDR3 DNA is kept; its 57 bases are in frame from base 1. Here V drops 7 bases and J drops 8 bases, and the junction holds 22 bases not matched to any gene. The germline V gene (reference sequence) specifies LNHDA as CDR1 and SQIVND as CDR2. The data stem from a study of lung T cells in sarcoidosis with Löfgren's syndrome (dated by TCRdb to 2017 to 2019). In terms of the full investigation: Sarcoidosis was characterized as a granulomatous disease that is mostly pulmonary, in which CD4+ T cells accumulate in bronchoalveolar lavage fluid. The repertoire analyses were focused on Lofgren's syndrome patients. Broad study findings and their caveats: Compared with control subjects, Lofgren's syndrome patients were reported to have TRAV12-1 and TRBV2 as the most expanded V gene segments. CDR3 motifs in TRAV12-1 and TRBV2 were reported to be shared across several Lofgren's syndrome patients, which suggests public CD4+ TCR repertoires. In alphabeta pairing analysis, TRAV12-1 was found to pair preferentially with TRBV2, and CDR3 homology was shown by the resulting paired TCRs. Recognition of a sarcoidosis-associated antigen was only suggested, and the antigen itself remained putative and was not identified.

Instrument on record: Illumina MiSeq. In-frame beta chains were kept once TCRdb had trimmed the public reads at Q25 with fastp and called clones with MiXCR. Rows are combined by CDR3 protein, so each entry shows the most common genes and DNA. Recorded for this sample are tens of thousands of distinct CDR3 sequences; 21% of them occurred a single time. About 2% of the sample belongs to the ten largest clones. The source of this sequence is a human donor with sarcoidosis (Löfgren's syndrome or another form), or a control subject (not recorded which). The sample was CD4+ T cells from PBMCs. Recombination joined TRBV19 with TRBJ2-1; TRBD2 matches 11 bases in the middle. The DNA sequence follows: TGTGCCAGTAAAACCGGGACGGATAGCGTAGCGGGAGGGCGACATGAGCAGTTCTTC. Translated, this gives CASKTGTDSVAGGRHEQFF.